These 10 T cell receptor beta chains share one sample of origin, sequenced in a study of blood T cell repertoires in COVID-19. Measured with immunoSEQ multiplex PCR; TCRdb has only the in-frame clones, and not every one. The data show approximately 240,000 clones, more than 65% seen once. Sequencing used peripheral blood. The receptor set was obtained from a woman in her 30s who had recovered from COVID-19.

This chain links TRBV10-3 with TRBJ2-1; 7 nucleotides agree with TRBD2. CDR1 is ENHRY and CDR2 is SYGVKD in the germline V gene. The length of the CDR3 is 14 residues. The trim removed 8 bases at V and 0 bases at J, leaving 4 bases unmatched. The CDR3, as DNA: TGTGCCATCCAAGCGGGACGCTCCTACAATGAGCAGTTCTTC. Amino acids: CAIQAGRSYNEQFF.

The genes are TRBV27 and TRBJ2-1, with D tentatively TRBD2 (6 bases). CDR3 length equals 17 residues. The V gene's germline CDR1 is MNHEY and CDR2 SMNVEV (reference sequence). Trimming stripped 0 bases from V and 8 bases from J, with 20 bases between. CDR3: CASSLSPGRAGTYEQFF. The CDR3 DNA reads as TGTGCCAGCAGTTTATCCCCGGGACGGGCGGGAACATATGAGCAGTTCTTC.

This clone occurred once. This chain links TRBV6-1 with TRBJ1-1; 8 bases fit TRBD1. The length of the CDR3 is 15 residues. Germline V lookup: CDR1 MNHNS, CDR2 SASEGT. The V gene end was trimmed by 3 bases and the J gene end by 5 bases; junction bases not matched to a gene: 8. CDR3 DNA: TGTGCCAGCAGTGATTACTATACAGGGGGGACTGAAGCTTTCTTT. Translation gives CASSDYYTGGTEAFF.

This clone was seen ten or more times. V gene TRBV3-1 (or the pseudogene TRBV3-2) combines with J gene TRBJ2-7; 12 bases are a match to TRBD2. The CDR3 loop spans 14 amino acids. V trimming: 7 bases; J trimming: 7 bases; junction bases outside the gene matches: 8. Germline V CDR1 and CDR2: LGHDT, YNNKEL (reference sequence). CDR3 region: CASTSTSGSSEQYF. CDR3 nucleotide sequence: TGTGCCAGCACTTCGACTAGCGGGAGTAGTGAGCAGTACTTC.

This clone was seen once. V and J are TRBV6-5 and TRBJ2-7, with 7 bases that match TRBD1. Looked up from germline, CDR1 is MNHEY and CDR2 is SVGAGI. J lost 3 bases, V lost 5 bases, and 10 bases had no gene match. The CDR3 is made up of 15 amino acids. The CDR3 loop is CASSKQAGGFYEQYF. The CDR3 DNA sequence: TGTGCCAGCAGTAAGCAAGCAGGGGGTTTCTACGAGCAGTACTTC.

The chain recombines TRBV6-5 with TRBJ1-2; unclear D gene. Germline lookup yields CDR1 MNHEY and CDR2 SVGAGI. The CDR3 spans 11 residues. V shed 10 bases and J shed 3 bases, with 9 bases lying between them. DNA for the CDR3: TGTGCCACCCTGGAGTACTATGGCTACACCTTC. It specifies CATLEYYGYTF.

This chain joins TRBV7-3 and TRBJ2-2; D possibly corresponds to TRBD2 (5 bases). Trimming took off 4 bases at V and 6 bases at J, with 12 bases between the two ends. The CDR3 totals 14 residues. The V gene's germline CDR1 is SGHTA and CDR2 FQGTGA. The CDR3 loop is CASSSSGGPGELFF. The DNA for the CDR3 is TGTGCCAGCAGCTCCAGCGGCGGGCCCGGGGAGCTGTTTTTT.

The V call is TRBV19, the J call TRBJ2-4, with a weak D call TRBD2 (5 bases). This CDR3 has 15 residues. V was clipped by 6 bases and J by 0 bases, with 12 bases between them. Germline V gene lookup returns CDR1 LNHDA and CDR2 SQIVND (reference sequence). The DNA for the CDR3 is TGTGCCAGTAGCCCACGGGGTCCAGCCAAAAACATTCAGTACTTC. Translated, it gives CASSPRGPAKNIQYF. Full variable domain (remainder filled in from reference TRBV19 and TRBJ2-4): DGGITQSPKYLFRKEGQNVTLSCEQNLNHDAMYWYRQDPGQGLRLIYYSQIVNDFQKGDIAEGYSVSREKKESFPLTVTSAQKNPTAFYLCASSPRGPAKNIQYFGAGTRLSVL.

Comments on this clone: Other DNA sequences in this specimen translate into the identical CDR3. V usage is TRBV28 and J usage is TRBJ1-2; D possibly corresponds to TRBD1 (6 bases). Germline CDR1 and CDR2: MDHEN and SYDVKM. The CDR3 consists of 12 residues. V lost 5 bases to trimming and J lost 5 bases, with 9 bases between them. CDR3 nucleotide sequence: TGTGCCAGCAGTCTTCAGGGGTATGGCTACACCTTC. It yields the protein CASSLQGYGYTF.

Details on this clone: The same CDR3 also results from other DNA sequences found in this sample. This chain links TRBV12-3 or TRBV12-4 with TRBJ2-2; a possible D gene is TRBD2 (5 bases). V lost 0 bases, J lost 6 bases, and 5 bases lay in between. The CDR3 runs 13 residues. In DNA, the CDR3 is TGTGCCAGCAGTTTAGCGGGAGCCGGGGAGCTGTTTTTT. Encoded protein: CASSLAGAGELFF.